This TCR beta chain was identified in a study of blood T cells in healthy people across ages. Germline CDR1 MDHEN, CDR2 SYDVKM. This CDR3 spans 12 amino acids. V dropped 6 bases and J dropped 8 bases, with 13 bases sitting between them. Investigators took roughly 9.5 milliliters of peripheral blood from every donor. Study observations and caveats: With age, beta diversity per million T cells declined roughly linearly, significantly by roughly 40.

About this clonotype: Its antigen remains unknown.

A second PCR, run for about 6 to 11 cycles, used a sample-barcoded 5' primer plus a J-beta primer mix. A template-switch adaptor that had 12 random nucleotides put a tag on each cDNA molecule. TCRdb re-analysed the 5' RACE reads in MiXCR, keeping a single row per CDR3 protein. The sample holds around 1,600,000 distinct CDR3 sequences, roughly two fifths seen once. The sequence was obtained from a young woman in good health. The sequencing input was blood. The V and J genes are TRBV28 and TRBJ1-2; no reliable D call. The chain's CDR3 is CASRLPTGGYTF. The CDR3 region has the DNA TGTGCCAGCAGGCTTCCCACTGGGGGCTACACCTTC.